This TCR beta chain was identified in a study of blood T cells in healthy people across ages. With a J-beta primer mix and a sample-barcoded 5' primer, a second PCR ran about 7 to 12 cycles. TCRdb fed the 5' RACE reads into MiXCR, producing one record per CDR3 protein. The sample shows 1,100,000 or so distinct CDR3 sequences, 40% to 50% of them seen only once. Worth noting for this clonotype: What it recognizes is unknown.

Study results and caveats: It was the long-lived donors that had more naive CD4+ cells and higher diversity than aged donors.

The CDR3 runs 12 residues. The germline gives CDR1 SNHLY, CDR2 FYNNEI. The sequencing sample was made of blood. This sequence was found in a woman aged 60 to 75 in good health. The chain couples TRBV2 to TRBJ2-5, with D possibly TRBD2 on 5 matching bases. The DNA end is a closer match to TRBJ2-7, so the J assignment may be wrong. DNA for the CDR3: TGTGCCAGCAGTGAACGTGCGGGCGAGCAGTACTTC. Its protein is CASSERAGEQYF.